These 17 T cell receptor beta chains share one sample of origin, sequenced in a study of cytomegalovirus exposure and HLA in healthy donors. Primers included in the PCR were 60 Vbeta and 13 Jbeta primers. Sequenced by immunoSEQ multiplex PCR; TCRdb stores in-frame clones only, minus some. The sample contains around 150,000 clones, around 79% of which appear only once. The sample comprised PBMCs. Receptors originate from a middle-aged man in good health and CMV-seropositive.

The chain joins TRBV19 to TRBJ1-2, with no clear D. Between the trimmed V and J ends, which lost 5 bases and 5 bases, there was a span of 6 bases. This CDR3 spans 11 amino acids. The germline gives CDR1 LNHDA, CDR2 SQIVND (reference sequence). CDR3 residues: CASSFGYGYTF. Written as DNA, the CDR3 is TGTGCCAGTAGTTTCGGGTATGGCTACACCTTC.

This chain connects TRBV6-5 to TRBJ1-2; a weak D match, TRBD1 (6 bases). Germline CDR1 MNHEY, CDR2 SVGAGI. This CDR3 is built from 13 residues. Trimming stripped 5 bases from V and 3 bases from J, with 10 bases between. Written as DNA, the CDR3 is TGTGCCAGCAGTCAGACAGGCGACTATGGCTACACCTTC. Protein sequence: CASSQTGDYGYTF.

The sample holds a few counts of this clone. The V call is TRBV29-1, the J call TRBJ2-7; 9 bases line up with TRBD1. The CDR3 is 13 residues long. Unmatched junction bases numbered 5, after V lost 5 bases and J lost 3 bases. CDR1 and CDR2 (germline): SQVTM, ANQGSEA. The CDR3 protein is CSVPGQGNYEQYF. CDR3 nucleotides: TGCAGCGTTCCGGGACAGGGAAACTACGAGCAGTACTTC.

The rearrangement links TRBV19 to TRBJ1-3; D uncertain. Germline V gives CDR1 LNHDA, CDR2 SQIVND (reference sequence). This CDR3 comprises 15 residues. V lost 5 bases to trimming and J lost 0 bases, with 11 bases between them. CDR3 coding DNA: TGTGCCAGTAGTCCTACAGTGAGCTCTGGAAACACCATATATTTT. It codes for CASSPTVSSGNTIYF.

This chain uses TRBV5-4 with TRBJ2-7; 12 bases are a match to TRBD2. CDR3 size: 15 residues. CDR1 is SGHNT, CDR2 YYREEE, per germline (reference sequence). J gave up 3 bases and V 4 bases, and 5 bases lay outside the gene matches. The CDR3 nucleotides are TGTGCCAGCAGCGATAAGACTAGCGGGGGCTACGAGCAGTACTTC. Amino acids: CASSDKTSGGYEQYF.

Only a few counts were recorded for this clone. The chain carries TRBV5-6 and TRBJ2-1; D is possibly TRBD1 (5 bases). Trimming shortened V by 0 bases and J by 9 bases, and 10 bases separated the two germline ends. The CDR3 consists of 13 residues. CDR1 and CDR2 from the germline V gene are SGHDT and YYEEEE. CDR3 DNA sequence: TGTGCCAGCAGCTTGGTGCAGGGCACTGAGCAGTTCTTC. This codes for CASSLVQGTEQFF.

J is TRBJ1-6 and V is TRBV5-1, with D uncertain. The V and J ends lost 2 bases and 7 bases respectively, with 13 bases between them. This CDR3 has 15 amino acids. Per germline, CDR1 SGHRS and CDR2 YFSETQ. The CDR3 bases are TGCGCCAGCAGCTTAGCAGGATATGGAAATTCACCCCTCCACTTT. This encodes CASSLAGYGNSPLHF. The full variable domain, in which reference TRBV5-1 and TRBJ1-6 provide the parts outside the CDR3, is KAGVTQTPRYLIKTRGQQVTLSCSPISGHRSVSWYQQTPGQGLQFLFEYFSETQRNKGNFPGRFSGRQFSNSRSEMNVSTLELGDSALYLCASSLAGYGNSPLHFGNGTRLTVT.

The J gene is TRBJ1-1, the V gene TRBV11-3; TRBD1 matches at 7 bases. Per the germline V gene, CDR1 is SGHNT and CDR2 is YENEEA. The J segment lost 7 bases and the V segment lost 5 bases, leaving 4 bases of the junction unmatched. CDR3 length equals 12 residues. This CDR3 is CASSTRTGEAFF. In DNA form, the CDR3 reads TGTGCCAGCAGCACCCGGACAGGTGAAGCTTTCTTT.

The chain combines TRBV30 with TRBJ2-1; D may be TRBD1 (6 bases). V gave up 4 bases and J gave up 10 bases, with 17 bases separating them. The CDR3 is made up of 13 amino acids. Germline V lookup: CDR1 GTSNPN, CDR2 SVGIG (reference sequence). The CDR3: CAWTPPTGTEQFF. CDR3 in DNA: TGTGCCTGGACTCCCCCGACCGGGACAGAGCAGTTCTTC.

The CDR3: CASRWYEPLGSGANVLTF. The DNA for the CDR3 is TGTGCAAGTCGCTGGTACGAACCGCTCGGGTCTGGGGCCAACGTCCTGACTTTC. The chain joins TRBV12-2 to TRBJ2-6; the DNA was not used to check the table's D call, TRBD2. TRBV12-2 is annotated as a pseudogene. The CDR3 length is 18 residues.

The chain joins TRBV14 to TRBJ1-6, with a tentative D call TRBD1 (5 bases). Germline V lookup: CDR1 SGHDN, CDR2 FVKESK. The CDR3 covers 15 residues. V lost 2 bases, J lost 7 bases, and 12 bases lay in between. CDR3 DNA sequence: TGTGCCAGCAGCCAATTACCGACAGTGAATTCACCCCTCCACTTT. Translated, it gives CASSQLPTVNSPLHF. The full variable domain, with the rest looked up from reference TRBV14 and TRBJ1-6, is EAGVTQFPSHSVIEKGQTVTLRCDPISGHDNLYWYRRVMGKEIKFLLHFVKESKQDESGMPNNRFLAERTGGTYSTLKVQPAELEDSGVYFCASSQLPTVNSPLHFGNGTRLTVT.

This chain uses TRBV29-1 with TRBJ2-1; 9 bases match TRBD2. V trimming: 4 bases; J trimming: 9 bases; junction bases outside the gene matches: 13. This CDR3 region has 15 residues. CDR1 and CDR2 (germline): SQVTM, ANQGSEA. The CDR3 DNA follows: TGCAGCGTTGGCAGCGAGGCTAGCGGGACAAGTGAGCAGTTCTTC. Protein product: CSVGSEASGTSEQFF.

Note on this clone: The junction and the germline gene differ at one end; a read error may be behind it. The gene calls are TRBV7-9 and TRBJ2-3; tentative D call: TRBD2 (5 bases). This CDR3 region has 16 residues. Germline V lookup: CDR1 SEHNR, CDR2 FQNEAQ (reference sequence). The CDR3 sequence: CSSSLPGISVGDTQYF. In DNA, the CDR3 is TGTTCCAGCAGCCTACCGGGGATTAGCGTTGGAGATACGCAGTATTTT.

CDR3 protein: CAISRGMDEQFF. For the CDR3, the DNA is TGTGCCATCAGCAGGGGGATGGATGAGCAGTTCTTC. The chain links TRBV10-3 to TRBJ2-1, with TRBD1 matching 7 bases. Germline CDR1 reads ENHRY; CDR2 reads SYGVKD. Trimming removed 6 bases from V and 8 bases from J; junction bases left unmatched: 4. This CDR3 region has 12 residues.

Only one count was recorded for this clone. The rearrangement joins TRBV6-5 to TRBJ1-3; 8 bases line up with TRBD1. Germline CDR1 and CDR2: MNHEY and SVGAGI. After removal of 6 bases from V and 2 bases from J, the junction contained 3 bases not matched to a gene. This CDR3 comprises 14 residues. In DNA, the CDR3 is TGTGCCAGCAGAACGACAGGGGCTGGAAACACCATATATTTT. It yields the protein CASRTTGAGNTIYF.

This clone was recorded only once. The CDR3 is CASIRDRTYGYTF. The CDR3 nucleotides read TGTGCCAGCATAAGGGACAGAACCTATGGCTACACCTTC. The chain couples TRBV6-1 to TRBJ1-2; TRBD1 matches at 7 bases. This CDR3 is 13 amino acids long. Germline lookup yields CDR1 MNHNS and CDR2 SASEGT. The V segment lost 7 bases and the J segment 4 bases; nucleotides outside the gene matches: 6.

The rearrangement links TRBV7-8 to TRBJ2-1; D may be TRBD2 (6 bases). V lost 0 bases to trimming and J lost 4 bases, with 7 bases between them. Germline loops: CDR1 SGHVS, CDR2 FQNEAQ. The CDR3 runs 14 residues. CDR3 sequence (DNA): TGTGCCAGCAGCTTAGCCGGGACTTACAATGAGCAGTTCTTC. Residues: CASSLAGTYNEQFF.